This section outlines one T cell receptor beta chain sequence together with its context. This record belongs to a study of blood T cell repertoires in COVID-19. Across the whole study: Nucleic acid was either cDNA or gDNA, and it came from T cells, B-cell-depleted T cells, or PBMCs.

Germline assignment: CDR1 MDHEN and CDR2 SYDVKM. This CDR3 has 17 residues. V shed 6 bases and J shed 1 base, with 16 bases lying between them. Libraries were prepared by immunoSEQ multiplex PCR; TCRdb keeps only in-frame clonotypes and omits some of them. The sample lists tens of thousands of clones; 80% to 90% were seen once. Sequencing input: peripheral blood. The chain employs TRBV28 and TRBJ2-6; D perhaps matches TRBD2 (6 bases). The source of this sequence is a man between 65 and 79 years old in a cohort sampled during active COVID-19. CDR3: CASSMGGLSSGANVLTF. CDR3 nucleotides: TGTGCCAGCAGCATGGGGGGACTGAGTTCTGGGGCCAACGTCCTGACTTTC.